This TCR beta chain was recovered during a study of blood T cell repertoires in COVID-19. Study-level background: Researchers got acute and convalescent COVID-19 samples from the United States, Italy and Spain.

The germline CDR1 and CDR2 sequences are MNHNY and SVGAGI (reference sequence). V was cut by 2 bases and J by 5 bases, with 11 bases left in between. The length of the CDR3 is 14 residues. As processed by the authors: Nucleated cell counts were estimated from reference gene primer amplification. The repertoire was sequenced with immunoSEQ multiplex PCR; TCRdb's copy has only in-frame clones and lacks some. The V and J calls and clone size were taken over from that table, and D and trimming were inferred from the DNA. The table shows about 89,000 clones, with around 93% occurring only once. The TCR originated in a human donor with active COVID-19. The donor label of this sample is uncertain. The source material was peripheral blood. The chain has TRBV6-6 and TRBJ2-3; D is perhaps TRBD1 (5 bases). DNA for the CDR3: TGTGCCAGCAGTTACGCCAGGGAACAAGATACGCAGTATTTT. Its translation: CASSYAREQDTQYF.